The present entry profiles one TCR beta chain with its context. Its antigen is as yet unknown. From germline, CDR1 is MNHEY and CDR2 SMNVEV (reference sequence). Trimming took off 2 bases at V and 5 bases at J, with 12 bases between the two ends. The CDR3 runs 14 residues. The data were obtained in a study of cytomegalovirus exposure and HLA in healthy donors. 13 Jbeta primers and 60 Vbeta primers were used for the PCR. Some clones are missing from TCRdb's copy, which holds only in-frame ones; the method was immunoSEQ multiplex PCR. Its table records 25,000 to 35,000 clones. Overall study findings and caveats: The likely origin of a cluster of highly shared sequence variants was a sequencing artifact. The later analysis indicated that the majority of CMV-associated TCR beta chains appeared HLA-restricted. Specific recognition of CMV antigens was confirmed in vitro for a few chains (all CMV-associated).

This TCR was sampled from a man between 35 and 55 years old in good health and CMV-seronegative. This chain uses TRBV27 with TRBJ1-2; unclear D gene. Sequencing used PBMCs. CDR3 protein: CASSLNPREYGYTF. The CDR3 coding sequence is TGTGCCAGCAGTTTAAACCCTCGGGAGTATGGCTACACCTTC.